What follows are 8 T cell receptor beta chains derived from one specimen sequenced in a study of T cell responses to AZD1222 COVID-19 vaccine. Using immunoSEQ multiplex PCR, the repertoire was profiled, and TCRdb retains in-frame clones only, with some absent. The table lists 150,000 or so clones, 90% to 95% of them singletons, with around 3.5% in the top ten. This specimen was peripheral blood, taken 28 days after the second AZD1222 dose. The receptor source for this set is an adult who received the AZD1222 COVID-19 vaccine.

The chain couples TRBV10-3 to TRBJ2-7; TRBD2 agrees at 13 bases. Germline lookup yields CDR1 ENHRY and CDR2 SYGVKD. This CDR3 contains 14 residues. V lost 4 bases, J lost 4 bases, and 1 base stayed unmatched. The CDR3 DNA is TGTGCCATCAGTGGGACTAGCGGGAGTTACGAGCAGTACTTC. Its translation: CAISGTSGSYEQYF.

V is TRBV30 and J is TRBJ1-1; D gene ambiguous. The CDR3 sequence is 14 residues long. Trimming cost V 4 bases and J 3 bases, with 15 bases left between them. The germline gives CDR1 GTSNPN, CDR2 SVGIG (reference sequence). CDR3 sequence reads: CAWTLSLTDTEAFF. DNA for the CDR3: TGTGCCTGGACCCTGAGCCTGACGGACACTGAAGCTTTCTTT.

The gene calls are TRBV14 and TRBJ2-1; D might be TRBD2 (6 bases). Trimming pared 4 bases from V and 4 bases from J, leaving 14 bases between. The CDR3 runs to 15 residues. Per germline, CDR1 SGHDN and CDR2 FVKESK. The CDR3 sequence is CASSRGTPDYNEQFF. As DNA, the CDR3 is TGTGCCAGCAGCCGCGGGACTCCGGATTACAATGAGCAGTTCTTC.

About this clone: The sample contains more than one DNA sequence encoding this CDR3. The chain combines TRBV18 with TRBJ1-1; D gene unclear. Germline CDR1 and CDR2: KGHSH and LQKENI. There are 12 residues in the CDR3. Trimming stripped 1 base from V and 1 base from J, with 1 base between. The CDR3 DNA follows: TGTGCCAGCTCACCACAGAACACTGAAGCTTTCTTT. It yields the protein CASSPQNTEAFF.

The chain links TRBV9 to TRBJ1-5; D ambiguous. Germline V lookup: CDR1 SGDLS, CDR2 YYNGEE. CDR3 size: 16 residues. Trimming took off 2 bases at V and 2 bases at J, with 14 bases between the two ends. CDR3 loop: CASSVGLKDGNQPQHF. The CDR3 DNA reads TGTGCCAGCAGCGTCGGCCTGAAGGACGGCAATCAGCCCCAGCATTTT.

This clone appeared a single time. V gene TRBV7-2 combines with J gene TRBJ2-6; D unclear. Germline V lookup: CDR1 SGHTA, CDR2 FQGNSA. The CDR3 runs 15 residues. V dropped 2 bases and J dropped 0 bases, with 5 bases sitting between them. CDR3 amino acids: CASSLSISGANVLTF. The CDR3, as DNA: TGTGCCAGCAGCTTAAGTATCTCTGGGGCCAACGTCCTGACTTTC.

The rearrangement uses TRBV3-1 (or the pseudogene TRBV3-2) and TRBJ2-1, with no clear D. This CDR3 is built from 13 residues. Germline lookup yields CDR1 LGHDT and CDR2 YNNKEL (reference sequence). V was cut by 1 base and J by 6 bases, with 7 bases left in between. CDR3 in amino acids: CASSQGSPNEQFF. CDR3 sequence (DNA): TGTGCCAGCAGCCAAGGCAGCCCCAATGAGCAGTTCTTC.

The chain couples TRBV6-5 to TRBJ1-6, with a possible D match to TRBD1 (6 bases). The CDR3 extends over 16 amino acids. The ends were cut back, 2 bases at V and 6 bases at J, with 14 bases in the middle. Germline values: CDR1 MNHEY, CDR2 SVGAGI. Here the CDR3 DNA reads TGTGCCAGCAGTTACACCGTCGGACAGTCTAATTCACCCCTCCACTTT. This codes for CASSYTVGQSNSPLHF.